This TCR beta chain was captured by sequencing in a study of PD-1 blockade in classical Hodgkin lymphoma. Sequencing used immunoSEQ multiplex PCR; TCRdb keeps in-frame clones, though not all of them. This table has tens of thousands of clones, around 70% appearing once. With regard to this clone: Its antigen is not known.

CDR1 and CDR2 from the germline V gene are SNHLY and FYNNEI. Losses at the gene ends were 8 bases for V and 1 base for J; bases not matched to a gene: 10. This CDR3 has 17 amino acids. Findings of the study overall: Complete responders showed a baseline diversity that resembled the diversity of newly diagnosed patients. Reported findings placed baseline TCR diversity lower in newly diagnosed patients (compared with healthy donors).

The patients all showed relapse after autologous stem cell transplantation, while their brentuximab vedotin exposure varied. V and J are TRBV2 and TRBJ2-6, with 8 bases fitting TRBD1. The starting material was peripheral blood mononuclear cells (PBMCs), obtained before the second cycle of nivolumab. The sequence was obtained from a human donor with classical Hodgkin lymphoma. The DNA of the CDR3 is TGTGCCAGCGAGAGGGACAGGTCCCATTCTGGGGCCAACGTCCTGACTTTC. It codes for CASERDRSHSGANVLTF.